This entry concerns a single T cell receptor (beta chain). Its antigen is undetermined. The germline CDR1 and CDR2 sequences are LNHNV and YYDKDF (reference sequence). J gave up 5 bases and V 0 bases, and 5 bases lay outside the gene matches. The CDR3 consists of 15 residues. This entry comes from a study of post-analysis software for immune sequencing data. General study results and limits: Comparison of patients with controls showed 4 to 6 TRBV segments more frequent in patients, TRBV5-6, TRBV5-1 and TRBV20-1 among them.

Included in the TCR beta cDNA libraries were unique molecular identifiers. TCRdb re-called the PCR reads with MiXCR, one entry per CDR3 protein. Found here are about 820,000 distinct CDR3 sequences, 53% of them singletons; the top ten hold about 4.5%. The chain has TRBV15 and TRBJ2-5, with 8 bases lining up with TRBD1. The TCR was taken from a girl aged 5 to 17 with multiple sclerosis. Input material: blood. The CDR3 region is CATSRDGRTGETQYF. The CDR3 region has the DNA TGTGCCACCAGCAGAGATGGCCGGACAGGGGAGACCCAGTACTTC.